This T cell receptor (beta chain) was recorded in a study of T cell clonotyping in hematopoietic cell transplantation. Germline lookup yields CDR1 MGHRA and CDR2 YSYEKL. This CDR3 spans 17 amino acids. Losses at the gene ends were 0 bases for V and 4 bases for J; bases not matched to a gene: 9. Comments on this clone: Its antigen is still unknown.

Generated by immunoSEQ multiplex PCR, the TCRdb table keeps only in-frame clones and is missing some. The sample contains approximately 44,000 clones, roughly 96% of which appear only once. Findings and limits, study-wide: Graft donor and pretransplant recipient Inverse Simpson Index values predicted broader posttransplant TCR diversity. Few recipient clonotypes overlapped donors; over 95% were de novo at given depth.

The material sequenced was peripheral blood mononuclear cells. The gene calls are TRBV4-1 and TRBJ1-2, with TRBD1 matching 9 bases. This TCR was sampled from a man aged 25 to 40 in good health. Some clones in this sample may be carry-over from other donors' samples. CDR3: CASSQDLIRTGVYGYTF. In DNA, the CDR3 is TGCGCCAGCAGCCAAGATCTTATCAGGACAGGGGTCTATGGCTACACCTTC.